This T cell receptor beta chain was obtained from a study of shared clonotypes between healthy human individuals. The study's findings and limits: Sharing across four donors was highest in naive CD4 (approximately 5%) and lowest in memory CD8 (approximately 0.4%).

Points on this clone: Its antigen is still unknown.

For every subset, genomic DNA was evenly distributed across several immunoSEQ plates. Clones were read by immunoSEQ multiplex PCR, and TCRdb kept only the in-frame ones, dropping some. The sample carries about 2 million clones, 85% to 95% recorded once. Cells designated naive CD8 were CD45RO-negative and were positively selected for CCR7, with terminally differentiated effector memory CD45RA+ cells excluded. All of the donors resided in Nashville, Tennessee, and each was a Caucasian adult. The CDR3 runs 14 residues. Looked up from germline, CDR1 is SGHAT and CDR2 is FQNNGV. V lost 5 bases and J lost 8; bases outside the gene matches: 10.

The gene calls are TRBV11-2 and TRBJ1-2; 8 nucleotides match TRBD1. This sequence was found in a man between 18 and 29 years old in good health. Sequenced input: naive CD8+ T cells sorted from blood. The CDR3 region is CASSPPTGVGGYTF. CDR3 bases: TGTGCCAGCAGCCCCCCGACAGGGGTAGGAGGCTACACCTTC.